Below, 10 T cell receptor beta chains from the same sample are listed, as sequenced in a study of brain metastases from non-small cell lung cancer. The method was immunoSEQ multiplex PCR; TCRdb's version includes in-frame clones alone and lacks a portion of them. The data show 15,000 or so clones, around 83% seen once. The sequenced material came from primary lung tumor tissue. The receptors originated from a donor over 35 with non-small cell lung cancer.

This chain's CDR3 is CASSSRASGNTIYF. Written as DNA, the CDR3 is TGTGCCAGCAGTTCCAGGGCCTCTGGAAACACCATATATTTT. The rearrangement joins TRBV5-6 to TRBJ1-3, with D perhaps TRBD1 (5 bases). The CDR3 loop spans 14 amino acids. With 5 bases removed from V and 0 bases from J, the gap between germline ends came to 9 bases. The germline gives CDR1 SGHDT, CDR2 YYEEEE.

CDR3 sequence reads: CASSDSRSYGYTF. The CDR3 DNA sequence: TGTGCCAGCAGTGATTCCAGGAGCTATGGCTACACCTTC. The chain uses TRBV2 and TRBJ1-2; D remains unclear. This CDR3 comprises 13 residues. V was cut by 3 bases and J by 4 bases, with 9 bases left in between. The V gene's germline CDR1 is SNHLY and CDR2 FYNNEI.

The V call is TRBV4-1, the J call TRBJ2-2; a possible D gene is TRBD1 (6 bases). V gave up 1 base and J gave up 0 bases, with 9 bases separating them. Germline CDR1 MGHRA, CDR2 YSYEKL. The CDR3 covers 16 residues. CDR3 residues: CASSQGTGTNTGELFF. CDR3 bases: TGCGCCAGCAGCCAAGGAACAGGGACGAACACCGGGGAGCTGTTTTTT.

In DNA form, the CDR3 reads TGTGCCCGGACAGGGCCTGGCTATGGCTACACCTTC. Its protein product is CARTGPGYGYTF. The V gene is TRBV2, the J gene TRBJ1-2; TRBD1 aligns across 8 bases. This CDR3 is 12 amino acids long. Germline CDR1 and CDR2: SNHLY and FYNNEI. J was trimmed by 4 bases and V by 11 bases; bases with no gene match: 6.

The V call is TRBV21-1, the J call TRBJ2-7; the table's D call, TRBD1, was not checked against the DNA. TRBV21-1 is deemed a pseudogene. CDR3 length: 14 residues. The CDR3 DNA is TGTGCCAGCTTCCTAGGGGTCCAGGTTGGGGAGCAGTACTTC. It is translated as CASFLGVQVGEQYF.

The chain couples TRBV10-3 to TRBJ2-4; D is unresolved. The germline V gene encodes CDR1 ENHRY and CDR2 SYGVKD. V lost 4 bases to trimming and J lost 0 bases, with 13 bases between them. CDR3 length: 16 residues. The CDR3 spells CAISGGRLLAKNIQYF. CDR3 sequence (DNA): TGTGCCATCAGTGGAGGCAGGCTTCTAGCCAAAAACATTCAGTACTTC.

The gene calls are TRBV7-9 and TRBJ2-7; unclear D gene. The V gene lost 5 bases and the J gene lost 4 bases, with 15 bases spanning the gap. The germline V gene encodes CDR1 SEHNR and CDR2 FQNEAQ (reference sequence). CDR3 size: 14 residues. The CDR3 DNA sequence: TGTGCCAGCAGCCAAATGGACCTCACTTACGAGCAGTACTTC. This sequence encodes CASSQMDLTYEQYF.

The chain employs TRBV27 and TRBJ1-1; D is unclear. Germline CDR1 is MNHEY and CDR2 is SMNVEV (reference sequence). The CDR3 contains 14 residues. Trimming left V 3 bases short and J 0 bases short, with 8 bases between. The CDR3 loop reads CASSLSRLNTEAFF. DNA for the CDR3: TGTGCCAGCAGTTTGTCCAGGTTGAACACTGAAGCTTTCTTT.

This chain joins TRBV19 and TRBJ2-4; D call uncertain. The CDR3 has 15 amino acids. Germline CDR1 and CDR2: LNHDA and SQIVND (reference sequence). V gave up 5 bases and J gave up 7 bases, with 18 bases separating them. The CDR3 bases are TGTGCCAGTAGTCTACTCCGGACCTCCGGGAACATTCAGTACTTC. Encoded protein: CASSLLRTSGNIQYF.

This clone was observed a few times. Here the CDR3 reads CASRGRDSSYEQYF. Here the CDR3 DNA reads TGTGCCAGCAGAGGACGGGACAGCTCCTACGAGCAGTACTTC. The genes are TRBV2 and TRBJ2-7, with 7 nucleotides matching TRBD1. The germline CDR1 and CDR2 sequences are SNHLY and FYNNEI. CDR3 length: 14 residues. The V gene end was trimmed by 6 bases and the J gene end by 0 bases; junction bases not matched to a gene: 5.